The clone carrying this T cell receptor (beta chain) was counted ten times or more. Its specificity is unknown. RNA was extracted from whole blood without cell sorting, alongside germline DNA. These data originate in a study of tumor-infiltrating lymphocytes in primary liver carcinoma. Trimming pared 0 bases from V and 10 bases from J, leaving 10 bases between. CDR3 size: 13 residues. CDR1 is SGHAT, CDR2 FQNNGV, per germline. Total RNA (around 0.45 ug) served as template for TCR beta cDNA synthesis primed by a constant-region primer. Libraries for TCR beta were built through three nested multiplex PCR rounds, which together made up a slightly modified ARM-PCR procedure. TRBV1-TRBV30 forward primers paired with a C-beta reverse primer drove the first two PCR rounds, about 10 cycles each. TCRdb ran MiXCR on the multiplex PCR reads and lists one entry per CDR3 protein. The sample includes approximately 330,000 distinct CDR3 sequences, 65% of them seen just once.

General study points: Tumors reached a significantly greater top-250-clone fraction than blood did (p = 0.039).

The chain couples TRBV11-2 to TRBJ2-1; D gene unclear. Sequenced sample: peripheral blood. The clonotype originates from a man between 35 and 55 years old with primary liver carcinoma and hepatitis B virus infection. The CDR3 spells CASSLDRGREQFF. The CDR3 DNA sequence: TGTGCCAGCAGCTTAGATCGAGGAAGGGAGCAGTTCTTC. Supplemented by reference TRBV11-2 and TRBJ2-1, the full variable domain reads EAGVAQSPRYKIIEKRQSVAFWCNPISGHATLYWYQQILGQGPKLLIQFQNNGVVDDSQLPKDRFSAERLKGVDSTLKIQPAKLEDSAVYLCASSLDRGREQFFGPGTRLTVL.